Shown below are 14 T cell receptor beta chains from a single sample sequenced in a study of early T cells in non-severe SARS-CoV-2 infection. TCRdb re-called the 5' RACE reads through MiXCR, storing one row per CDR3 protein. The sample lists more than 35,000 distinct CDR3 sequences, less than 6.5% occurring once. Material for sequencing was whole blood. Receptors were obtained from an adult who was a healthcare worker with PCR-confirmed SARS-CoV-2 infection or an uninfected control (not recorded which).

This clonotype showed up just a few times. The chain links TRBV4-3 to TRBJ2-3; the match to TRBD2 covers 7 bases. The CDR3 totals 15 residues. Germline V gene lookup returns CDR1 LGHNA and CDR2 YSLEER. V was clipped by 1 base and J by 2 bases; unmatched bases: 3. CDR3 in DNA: TGCGCCAGCAGCCAAGCGGGGGGTCTCACAGATACGCAGTATTTT. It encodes CASSQAGGLTDTQYF.

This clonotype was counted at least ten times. In nucleotides, the CDR3 is TGTGCCTGGAATGCCGACAGGGGGATTGAGGGCTACACCTTC. The encoded protein is CAWNADRGIEGYTF. The chain recombines TRBV30 with TRBJ1-2, with TRBD1 matching 9 bases. The CDR3 consists of 14 residues. V shed 4 bases, J shed 8 bases, and the junction held 11 bases outside the gene matches. In germline, CDR1 is GTSNPN, CDR2 SVGIG (reference sequence). The whole variable domain, remainder taken from reference TRBV30 and TRBJ1-2, is SQTIHQWPATLVQPVGSPLSLECTVEGTSNPNLYWYRQAAGRGLQLLFYSVGIGQISSEVPQNLSASRPQDRQFILSSKKLLLSDSGFYLCAWNADRGIEGYTFGSGTRLTVV.

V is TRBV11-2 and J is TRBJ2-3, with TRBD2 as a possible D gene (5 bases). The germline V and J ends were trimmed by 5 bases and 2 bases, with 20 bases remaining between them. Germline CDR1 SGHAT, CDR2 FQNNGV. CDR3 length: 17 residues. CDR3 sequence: CASSPDIALALTDTQYF. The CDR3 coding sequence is TGTGCCAGCAGCCCCGACATCGCGCTAGCCCTCACAGATACGCAGTATTTT.

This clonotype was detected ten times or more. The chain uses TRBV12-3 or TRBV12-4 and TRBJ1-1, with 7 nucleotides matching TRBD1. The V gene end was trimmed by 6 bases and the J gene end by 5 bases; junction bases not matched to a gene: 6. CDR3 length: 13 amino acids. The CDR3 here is CASRATGVTEAFF. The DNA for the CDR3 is TGTGCCAGCAGGGCTACAGGGGTAACTGAAGCTTTCTTT.

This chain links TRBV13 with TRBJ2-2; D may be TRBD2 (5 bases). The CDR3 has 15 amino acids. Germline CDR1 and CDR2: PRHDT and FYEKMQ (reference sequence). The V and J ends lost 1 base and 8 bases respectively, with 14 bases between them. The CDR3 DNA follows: TGTGCCAGCAGCTTAGAACCTGCGGGTCCGGGGGAGCTGTTTTTT. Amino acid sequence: CASSLEPAGPGELFF. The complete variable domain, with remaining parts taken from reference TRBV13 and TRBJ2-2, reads AAGVIQSPRHLIKEKRETATLKCYPIPRHDTVYWYQQGPGQDPQFLISFYEKMQSDKGSIPDRFSAQQFSDYHSELNMSSLELGDSALYFCASSLEPAGPGELFFGEGSRLTVL.

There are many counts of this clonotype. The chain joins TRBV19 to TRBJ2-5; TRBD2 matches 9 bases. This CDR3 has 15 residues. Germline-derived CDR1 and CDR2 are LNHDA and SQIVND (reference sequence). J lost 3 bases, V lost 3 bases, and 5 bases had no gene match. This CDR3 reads CASSILAGEEETQYF. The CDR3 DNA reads TGTGCCAGTAGTATCTTAGCGGGGGAGGAAGAGACCCAGTACTTC.

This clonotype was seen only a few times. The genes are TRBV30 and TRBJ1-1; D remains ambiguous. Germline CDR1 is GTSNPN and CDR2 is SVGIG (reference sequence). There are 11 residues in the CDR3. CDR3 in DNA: TGTGCAGCTTTTTGGTTGACTGAAGCTTTCTTT. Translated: CAAFWLTEAFF.

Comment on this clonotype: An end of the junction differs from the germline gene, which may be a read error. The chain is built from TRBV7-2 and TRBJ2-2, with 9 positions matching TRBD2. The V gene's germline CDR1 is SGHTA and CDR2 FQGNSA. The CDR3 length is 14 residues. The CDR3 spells CASSIAGAGGELFF. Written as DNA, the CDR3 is TGTGCCAGCAGCATAGCGGGAGCGGGCGGGGAGCTGTTTTTT.

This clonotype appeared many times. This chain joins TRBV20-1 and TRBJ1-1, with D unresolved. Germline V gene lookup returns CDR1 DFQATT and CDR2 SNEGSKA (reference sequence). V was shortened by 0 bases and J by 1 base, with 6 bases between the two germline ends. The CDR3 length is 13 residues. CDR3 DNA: TGCAGTGCTAGAGACCCAAGGAACACTGAAGCTTTCTTT. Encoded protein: CSARDPRNTEAFF.

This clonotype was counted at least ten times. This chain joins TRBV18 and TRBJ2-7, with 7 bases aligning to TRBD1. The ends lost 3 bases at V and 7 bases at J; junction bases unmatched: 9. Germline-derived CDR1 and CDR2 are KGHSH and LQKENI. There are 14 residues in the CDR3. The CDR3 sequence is CASSPRQGPGEQYF. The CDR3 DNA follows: TGTGCCAGCTCACCGAGACAGGGACCTGGGGAGCAGTACTTC.

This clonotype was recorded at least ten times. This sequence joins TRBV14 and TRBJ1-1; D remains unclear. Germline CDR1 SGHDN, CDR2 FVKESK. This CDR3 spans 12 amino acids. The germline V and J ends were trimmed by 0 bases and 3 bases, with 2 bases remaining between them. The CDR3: CASSQEYTEAFF. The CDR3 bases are TGTGCCAGCAGCCAAGAGTACACTGAAGCTTTCTTT.

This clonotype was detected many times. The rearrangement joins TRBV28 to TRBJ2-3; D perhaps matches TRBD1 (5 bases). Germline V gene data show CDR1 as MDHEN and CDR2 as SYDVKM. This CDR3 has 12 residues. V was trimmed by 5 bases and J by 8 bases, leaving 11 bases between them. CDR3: CASSLGRGTQYF. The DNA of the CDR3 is TGTGCCAGCAGTCTTGGAAGGGGTACGCAGTATTTT.

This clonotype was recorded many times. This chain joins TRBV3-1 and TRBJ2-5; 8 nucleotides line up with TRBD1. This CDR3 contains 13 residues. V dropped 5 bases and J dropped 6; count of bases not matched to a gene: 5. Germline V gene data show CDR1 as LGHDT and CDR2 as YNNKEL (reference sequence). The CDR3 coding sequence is TGTGCCAGCAGCGGGACAGGCCCCAAGACCCAGTACTTC. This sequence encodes CASSGTGPKTQYF.

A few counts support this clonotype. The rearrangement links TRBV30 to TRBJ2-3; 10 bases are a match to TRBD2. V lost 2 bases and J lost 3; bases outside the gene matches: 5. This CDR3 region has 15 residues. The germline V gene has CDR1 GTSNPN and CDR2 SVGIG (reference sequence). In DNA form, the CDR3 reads TGTGCCTGGAGTCGAGCGGGGGGGAAGACAGATACGCAGTATTTT. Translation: CAWSRAGGKTDTQYF.